The 8 T cell receptor beta chains given below trace back to one sample, sequenced in a study of beta chain features in type 1 diabetes. The authors reverse transcribed all of the isolated RNA, so sequencing captured expressed TCRB transcripts. Produced via immunoSEQ multiplex PCR; TCRdb's table is partial and in-frame only. The table lists 110,000 to 150,000 clones, around a tenth of them singletons. Sequenced sample: central memory CD4+ T cells from blood. These receptors were collected from a man in his late teens or twenties in good health.

This clone was found a few times. The V call is TRBV19, the J call TRBJ1-4; 8 bases agree with TRBD1. CDR1 is LNHDA, CDR2 SQIVND, per germline (reference sequence). V trimming: 4 bases; J trimming: 7 bases; junction bases outside the gene matches: 8. This CDR3 is 15 amino acids long. Here the CDR3 DNA reads TGTGCCAGTAGTACGCGGACAGGGTTCGGTGAAAAACTGTTTTTT. As protein: CASSTRTGFGEKLFF.

This clone was observed a single time. V is TRBV19 and J is TRBJ1-6; TRBD1 agrees at 7 bases. J lost 8 bases, V lost 6 bases, and 13 bases had no gene match. The CDR3 spans 16 residues. CDR1 is LNHDA and CDR2 is SQIVND in the germline V gene (reference sequence). The CDR3 loop reads CASSLDRAGDYSPLHF. The CDR3 coding sequence is TGTGCCAGTAGCTTAGACAGGGCTGGGGACTATTCACCCCTCCACTTT.

This clone has just a few counts. The chain has TRBV9 and TRBJ2-1; TRBD2 matches 11 bases. The CDR3 is 15 amino acids. Unmatched junction bases numbered 11, after V lost 3 bases and J lost 12 bases. Germline V gene sequence: CDR1 SGDLS, CDR2 YYNGEE. In DNA, the CDR3 is TGTGCCAGCAGCGGAAGTAGCGGGGGGGCCGCCTGGCAGTTCTTC. It is translated as CASSGSSGGAAWQFF.

This clone has only a few counts. J is TRBJ2-7 and V is TRBV6-1; the D is unclear. This CDR3 region has 13 residues. Germline loops: CDR1 MNHNS, CDR2 SASEGT. V shed 7 bases and J shed 2 bases, with 12 bases lying between them. The CDR3 reads CASKQISPYEQYF. Written as DNA, the CDR3 is TGTGCCAGCAAACAGATTTCTCCCTACGAGCAGTACTTC.

This clone was picked up a small number of times. The chain combines TRBV6-6 with TRBJ2-3; 11 bases map to TRBD1. V gave up 5 bases and J gave up 8 bases; unmatched junction bases: 9. Germline CDR1 and CDR2: MNHNY and SVGAGI (reference sequence). CDR3 length: 15 amino acids. The CDR3 bases are TGTGCCAGCAGTACCGGGACAGGGGGGATGGGTACGCAGTATTTT. It yields the protein CASSTGTGGMGTQYF.

This clone turned up a few times. V usage is TRBV28 and J usage is TRBJ1-4; D unclear. The germline CDR1 and CDR2 sequences are MDHEN and SYDVKM. This CDR3 has 12 residues. V was shortened by 2 bases and J by 14 bases, with 12 bases between the two germline ends. CDR3 amino acids: CASSLTGFGLFF. The CDR3 DNA follows: TGTGCCAGCAGTTTAACCGGGTTTGGGCTGTTTTTT.

This clone was seen a handful of times. The V call is TRBV7-2, the J call TRBJ2-6, with 10 positions matching TRBD1. The germline V gene encodes CDR1 SGHTA and CDR2 FQGNSA. The CDR3 loop spans 19 amino acids. The V gene end was trimmed by 5 bases and the J gene end by 2 bases; junction bases not matched to a gene: 12. The CDR3: CASSHTTGQGLAGANVLTF. As DNA, the CDR3 is TGTGCCAGCAGCCACACGACGGGACAGGGGTTGGCTGGGGCCAACGTCCTGACTTTC.

The rearrangement joins TRBV27 to TRBJ2-1; 11 positions match TRBD2. V shed 7 bases, J shed 5 bases, and the junction held 1 base outside the gene matches. The CDR3 is 13 amino acids. Germline V gene lookup returns CDR1 MNHEY and CDR2 SMNVEV (reference sequence). Here the CDR3 reads CASTSGGNNEQFF. The CDR3, as DNA: TGTGCCAGCACTAGCGGGGGGAACAATGAGCAGTTCTTC.